A single T cell receptor beta chain is shown here with its context. The CDR3 extends over 15 amino acids. Germline CDR1 reads MGHDK; CDR2 reads SYGVNS. V gave up 3 bases and J gave up 4 bases, with 13 bases separating them. This sample was taken from a study of blood T cell repertoires in COVID-19. The method was immunoSEQ multiplex PCR; TCRdb's version includes in-frame clones alone and lacks a portion of them. This table has about 380,000 clones, 85% appearing once. Specimen: peripheral blood. The TCR sequence derives from a young woman with acute or convalescent COVID-19. The V gene is TRBV25-1, the J gene TRBJ1-5, with D tentatively TRBD1 (5 bases). The CDR3 DNA follows: TGTGCCAGCAGTGACCCGGGGGAGGGGAATCAGCCCCAGCATTTT. It yields the protein CASSDPGEGNQPQHF. The full variable domain, completed using reference TRBV25-1 and TRBJ1-5, is EADIYQTPRYLVIGTGKKITLECSQTMGHDKMYWYQQDPGMELHLIHYSYGVNSTEKGDLSSESTVSRIRTEHFPLTLESARPSHTSQYLCASSDPGEGNQPQHFGDGTRLSIL.